This passage covers 32 T cell receptor beta chains from one sample sequenced in a study of blood T cells in healthy people across ages. For the second PCR, which ran for roughly 7 to 11 cycles, a sample-barcoded 5' primer and a J-beta primer mix were used. From the 5' RACE reads, TCRdb called clonotypes with MiXCR, one entry per CDR3 protein. The table lists about a million distinct CDR3 sequences, 40% to 60% of them singletons. Material for sequencing was blood. The receptor set was obtained from a man in his thirties or forties in good health.

This clonotype was seen at least ten times. The genes are TRBV7-2 and TRBJ2-7; 9 nucleotides agree with TRBD2. The CDR3 length is 14 residues. Germline-derived CDR1 and CDR2 are SGHTA and FQGNSA. Trimming cost V 5 bases and J 2 bases; bases outside gene matches: 4. The CDR3 coding sequence is TGTGCCAGCAGCGTGGGACTAGCCCCCTACGAGCAGTACTTC. It yields the protein CASSVGLAPYEQYF.

The chain recombines TRBV5-1 with TRBJ2-1, with D perhaps matching TRBD2 (5 bases). The CDR3 sequence is 17 residues long. Per the germline V gene, CDR1 is SGHRS and CDR2 is YFSETQ. Trimming stripped 5 bases from V and 1 base from J, with 19 bases between. The CDR3: CASRPTDSRWSYNEQFF. Here the CDR3 DNA reads TGCGCCAGCAGACCCACGGACTCTCGATGGTCCTACAATGAGCAGTTCTTC.

The chain combines TRBV6-5 with TRBJ1-2, with 11 bases identical to TRBD1. CDR3 length: 15 residues. The ends lost 6 bases at V and 4 bases at J; junction bases unmatched: 7. Germline lookup yields CDR1 MNHEY and CDR2 SVGAGI. CDR3 DNA: TGTGCCAGCAGCCCTGGACAGGGGGCCCTCTATGGCTACACCTTC. Translating it yields CASSPGQGALYGYTF.

The chain has TRBV10-3 and TRBJ2-7; 7 nucleotides line up with TRBD1. Germline trimming cut 10 bases from V and 0 bases from J; bases unmatched to any gene: 9. This CDR3 is built from 14 residues. CDR1 ENHRY and CDR2 SYGVKD come from the germline V gene. The CDR3 is CATEDRRGSYEQYF. The DNA of the CDR3 is TGTGCCACCGAGGACAGGCGAGGCTCCTACGAGCAGTACTTC.

This clonotype was observed a few times. This chain links TRBV4-2 with TRBJ2-1; TRBD2 aligns across 9 bases. The V gene's germline CDR1 is LGHNA and CDR2 YNFKEQ. The CDR3 covers 14 residues. The V gene end was trimmed by 5 bases and the J gene end by 9 bases; junction bases not matched to a gene: 8. In DNA, the CDR3 is TGTGCCAGCAGCGCGGGGGGGCTTTGGGGTGAGCAGTTCTTC. Protein product: CASSAGGLWGEQFF.

The chain uses TRBV20-1 and TRBJ2-7; 10 nucleotides agree with TRBD1. V lost 6 bases and J lost 2; bases outside the gene matches: 7. The CDR3 loop spans 14 amino acids. From germline, CDR1 is DFQATT and CDR2 SNEGSKA (reference sequence). CDR3 sequence (DNA): TGCAGTGCACCCCGACAGGGGGCCACCTACGAGCAGTACTTC. Translating gives CSAPRQGATYEQYF.

This clonotype appeared once. This may arise from a read error, as a much more abundant clone is one base away. The genes are TRBV20-1 and TRBJ2-1; the match to TRBD2 covers 12 bases. The J segment lost 0 bases and the V segment lost 2 bases, leaving 14 bases of the junction unmatched. Germline V CDR1 and CDR2: DFQATT, SNEGSKA (reference sequence). This CDR3 has 20 amino acids. The CDR3 region has the DNA TGCAGTGCTAGAATTCGACCCGGGACTAGCGGGTTAAGCTCCTACAATGAGCAGTTCTTC. Translating gives CSARIRPGTSGLSSYNEQFF.

The table lists this clonotype with a few counts. The chain carries TRBV20-1 and TRBJ2-7, with 10 bases identical to TRBD1. CDR1 is DFQATT and CDR2 is SNEGSKA in the germline V gene (reference sequence). The CDR3 covers 13 residues. The V gene end was trimmed by 8 bases and the J gene end by 4 bases; junction bases not matched to a gene: 8. In DNA form, the CDR3 reads TGCAGTACCGGGACAGGGGTTTCTTACGAGCAGTACTTC. Translated, it gives CSTGTGVSYEQYF.

J is TRBJ2-3 and V is TRBV7-2, with 7 bases matching TRBD2. V lost 2 bases and J lost 2; bases outside the gene matches: 1. CDR1 is SGHTA, CDR2 FQGNSA, per germline. CDR3 length equals 14 residues. CDR3 loop: CASSLSGDTDTQYF. CDR3 DNA sequence: TGTGCCAGCAGCTTAAGCGGGGACACAGATACGCAGTATTTT.

About this clonotype: The junction departs from germline at one end; a sequencing error may be responsible. This chain links TRBV7-7 with TRBJ1-2; D is ambiguous. In germline, CDR1 is SSHAT, CDR2 FNYEAQ (reference sequence). This CDR3 is built from 18 residues. The DNA for the CDR3 is TGTGCTAGCAGCCCCACCGCCGGTATCAGGAAGGGTAGGAATGGCTACACCTTC. Translating gives CASSPTAGIRKGRNGYTF.

This clonotype was seen only a few times. The chain carries TRBV6-5 and TRBJ1-1; D gene unclear. The CDR3 sequence is 13 residues long. Trimming shortened V by 5 bases and J by 3 bases, and 10 bases separated the two germline ends. In germline, CDR1 is MNHEY, CDR2 SVGAGI. CDR3 amino acids: CASSPRRDTEAFF. CDR3 DNA sequence: TGTGCCAGCAGTCCAAGGCGGGACACTGAAGCTTTCTTT.

This clonotype was seen only a few times. The chain joins TRBV27 to TRBJ2-4, with D unclear. The germline gives CDR1 MNHEY, CDR2 SMNVEV (reference sequence). The CDR3 length is 15 residues. Deletions cut 8 bases from V and 3 bases from J, with 17 bases between. CDR3 sequence (DNA): TGTGCCAGCTACCTACGGACGGTAGGCAAAAACATTCAGTACTTC. Amino acids: CASYLRTVGKNIQYF.

This clonotype was recorded a few times. The chain joins TRBV29-1 to TRBJ2-7; D possibly corresponds to TRBD2 (6 bases). Trimming stripped 3 bases from V and 3 bases from J, with 24 bases between. Germline V CDR1 and CDR2: SQVTM, ANQGSEA. CDR3 length: 17 residues. Here the CDR3 DNA reads TGCAGCGTTGAGGCCGGAGGGATACGTCTCTCTTTCTACGAGCAGTACTTC. Translating it yields CSVEAGGIRLSFYEQYF.

The sample holds a few counts of this clonotype. The genes are TRBV5-6 and TRBJ2-5; a possible D gene is TRBD2 (5 bases). CDR1 is SGHDT and CDR2 is YYEEEE in the germline V gene. Between the trimmed V and J ends, which lost 1 base and 11 bases, there was a span of 15 bases. The CDR3 is 13 residues long. CDR3 nucleotide sequence: TGTGCCAGCAGCTTGTCCGGGGTGGGAGAGCAGTACTTC. Translated: CASSLSGVGEQYF.

The chain carries TRBV5-8 and TRBJ2-3; perhaps TRBD2 as D (6 bases). V was shortened by 0 bases and J by 13 bases, with 12 bases between the two germline ends. There are 12 residues in the CDR3. CDR1 is SGHTS and CDR2 is YDEGEE in the germline V gene. Here the CDR3 DNA reads TGTGCCAGCAGCTTGGAGGCGGGGTCTGAGTATTTT. Translation gives CASSLEAGSEYF.

The V call is TRBV21-1, the J call TRBJ1-1; TRBD1 is the table's D call and was not checked against the DNA. TRBV21-1 is deemed a pseudogene. The CDR3 is 14 residues long. The CDR3 region is CASSKKGRNTEAFF. DNA for the CDR3: TGTGCCAGCAGCAAGAAGGGACGGAACACTGAAGCTTTCTTT.

The genes are TRBV29-1 and TRBJ1-1; TRBD1 might be the D (6 bases). The germline V and J ends were trimmed by 5 bases and 0 bases, with 13 bases remaining between them. The CDR3 is made up of 14 amino acids. Germline V gives CDR1 SQVTM, CDR2 ANQGSEA. The CDR3 bases are TGCAGCGTTCAGGGGAAGAACATGAACACTGAAGCTTTCTTT. Translating gives CSVQGKNMNTEAFF.

This chain connects TRBV7-9 to TRBJ2-5; 9 nucleotides match TRBD2. The CDR3 contains 16 residues. V lost 2 bases, J lost 5 bases, and 9 bases stayed unmatched. CDR1 and CDR2 (germline): SEHNR, FQNEAQ (reference sequence). This CDR3 reads CASSLSAGGPGETQYF. CDR3 in DNA: TGTGCCAGCAGCTTAAGTGCGGGGGGGCCCGGGGAGACCCAGTACTTC. Drawing the rest from reference TRBV7-9 and TRBJ2-5, the complete variable domain is DTGVSQNPRHKITKRGQNVTFRCDPISEHNRLYWYRQTLGQGPEFLTYFQNEAQLEKSRLLSDRFSAERPKGSFSTLEIQRTEQGDSAMYLCASSLSAGGPGETQYFGPGTRLLVL.

V and J are TRBV12-3 or TRBV12-4 and TRBJ1-5, with 9 bases fitting TRBD1. Germline trimming cut 6 bases from V and 1 base from J; bases unmatched to any gene: 4. The CDR3 runs to 15 residues. CDR3 in amino acids: CASRPGTGSNQPQHF. In DNA form, the CDR3 reads TGTGCCAGCAGACCCGGGACAGGGAGCAATCAGCCCCAGCATTTT.

The chain recombines TRBV6-1 with TRBJ2-5; TRBD2 aligns across 7 bases. The CDR3 loop spans 16 amino acids. The ends lost 2 bases at V and 5 bases at J; junction bases unmatched: 11. Germline V lookup: CDR1 MNHNS, CDR2 SASEGT. The CDR3 sequence: CASSETAGDGSETQYF. The CDR3 DNA reads TGTGCCAGCAGTGAAACGGCGGGGGACGGTTCTGAGACCCAGTACTTC.

This sequence joins TRBV20-1 and TRBJ2-7; TRBD1 agrees at 8 bases. J lost 7 bases, V lost 6 bases, and 14 bases had no gene match. The CDR3 covers 14 residues. Germline assignment: CDR1 DFQATT and CDR2 SNEGSKA (reference sequence). As DNA, the CDR3 is TGCAGTGCCTCCGGGACAGGCTTTGCGGGAGAGCAGTACTTC. Its protein is CSASGTGFAGEQYF.

This clonotype appeared a few times. The gene calls are TRBV20-1 and TRBJ2-3; D is perhaps TRBD2 (7 bases). The V end lost 5 bases, the J end lost 4 bases, and 22 bases lay between the germline ends. CDR3 length: 16 amino acids. Germline loops: CDR1 DFQATT, CDR2 SNEGSKA (reference sequence). CDR3 region: CSAARIGGTLSDTQYF. The CDR3 DNA sequence: TGCAGTGCTGCCCGTATCGGGGGGACATTATCAGATACGCAGTATTTT.

The chain recombines TRBV20-1 with TRBJ2-7; 9 bases are a match to TRBD2. The CDR3 is 15 residues long. Germline assignment: CDR1 DFQATT and CDR2 SNEGSKA (reference sequence). The junction had 8 bases not matched to a gene; V was cut back by 3 bases and J by 2 bases. The CDR3 sequence is CSASPGLASTYEQYF. The CDR3 region has the DNA TGCAGTGCTAGCCCCGGACTAGCGTCAACCTACGAGCAGTACTTC.

The chain has TRBV4-2 and TRBJ2-1, with 8 nucleotides matching TRBD1. The CDR3 loop spans 16 amino acids. Germline lookup yields CDR1 LGHNA and CDR2 YNFKEQ. J lost 7 bases, V lost 10 bases, and 18 bases had no gene match. The CDR3 sequence: CAIARRPGTGSNEQFF. The CDR3 nucleotides read TGTGCCATCGCGAGACGTCCGGGGACAGGATCTAATGAGCAGTTCTTC.

This clonotype was observed a handful of times. The chain recombines TRBV4-1 with TRBJ2-3; possibly TRBD1 for D (6 bases). This CDR3 region has 15 residues. The germline gives CDR1 MGHRA, CDR2 YSYEKL. V was cut by 4 bases and J by 3 bases, with 14 bases left in between. The DNA for the CDR3 is TGCGCCAGCAGCCCCCCGGGACATGAAACAGATACGCAGTATTTT. The encoded protein is CASSPPGHETDTQYF.

V is TRBV27 and J is TRBJ2-2; D not resolved. The CDR3 loop spans 12 amino acids. Germline CDR1 is MNHEY and CDR2 is SMNVEV (reference sequence). V gave up 4 bases and J gave up 6 bases, with 6 bases separating them. The chain's CDR3 is CASSSDPGELFF. The DNA for the CDR3 is TGTGCCAGCAGTTCAGACCCCGGGGAGCTGTTTTTT.

The sample holds a few counts of this clonotype. The chain links TRBV12-3 or TRBV12-4 to TRBJ1-2; 8 bases line up with TRBD1. V was clipped by 3 bases and J by 5 bases; unmatched bases: 8. The CDR3 consists of 15 residues. In DNA form, the CDR3 reads TGTGCCAGCAGTTTTTCAGGGGGCGCAGGATATGGCTACACCTTC. The encoded protein is CASSFSGGAGYGYTF.

This clonotype was seen many times. This chain joins TRBV28 and TRBJ1-2, with 7 bases identical to TRBD1. CDR1 is MDHEN, CDR2 SYDVKM, per germline. This CDR3 spans 12 amino acids. V dropped 5 bases and J dropped 6; count of bases not matched to a gene: 3. This CDR3 reads CASSTGDHGYTF. The DNA of the CDR3 is TGTGCCAGCAGTACAGGGGACCATGGCTACACCTTC.

The V and J genes are TRBV27 and TRBJ1-2; D uncertain. In germline, CDR1 is MNHEY, CDR2 SMNVEV (reference sequence). The V and J ends lost 4 bases and 3 bases respectively, with 15 bases between them. The CDR3 extends over 15 amino acids. The chain's CDR3 is CASSSTLYHYYGYTF. The CDR3 DNA follows: TGTGCCAGCAGTTCCACCCTCTACCATTACTATGGCTACACCTTC.

The V gene is TRBV12-3 or TRBV12-4, the J gene TRBJ1-1, with D tentatively TRBD1 (5 bases). Between the trimmed V and J ends, which lost 4 bases and 1 base, there was a span of 13 bases. The CDR3 totals 15 residues. The CDR3 sequence is CASSSMTDPNTEAFF. As DNA, the CDR3 is TGTGCCAGCAGTTCTATGACAGATCCGAACACTGAAGCTTTCTTT.

J is TRBJ2-2 and V is TRBV21-1; the D call of TRBD1 is as the table states it, not checked on the DNA. TRBV21-1 represents a pseudogene. There are 17 residues in the CDR3. In DNA, the CDR3 is TGTGCCAGTTGGGATAGGGACAGGGGGCCGAACACCGGGGAGCTGTTTTTT. Its protein product is CASWDRDRGPNTGELFF.

This clonotype occurred a few times. This chain links TRBV20-1 with TRBJ2-3; 10 bases map to TRBD1. This CDR3 spans 15 amino acids. J gave up 5 bases and V 0 bases, and 5 bases lay outside the gene matches. Germline assignment: CDR1 DFQATT and CDR2 SNEGSKA (reference sequence). CDR3 DNA: TGCAGTGCTAGAGATAGACAGGGGGCGAGAGATACGCAGTATTTT. Translation gives CSARDRQGARDTQYF.